One sample yielded the 9 T cell receptor beta chains listed below, sequenced in a study of CD8 T cells in ankylosing spondylitis (TCRdb year 2017). Libraries came from 5' RACE. Instrument on record: Illumina HiSeq 2500. TCRdb took the public reads, trimmed them with fastp at Q25, ran MiXCR for clone calling and kept in-frame beta chains. One record per CDR3 amino acid sequence lists the most common genes and DNA. Counted in this sample were a few hundred thousand distinct CDR3 sequences; around 10% of them appeared once. The ten largest clones capture about 6.8% of the sample. Sequencing used blood, either unsorted or a sorted T cell fraction (not recorded which). The receptors were sampled from a male donor with ankylosing spondylitis or in good health (not recorded which).

DNA for the CDR3: TGTGCCAGCAGCTCTGGGACGGTCAATGAGCAGTTCTTC. As protein: CASSSGTVNEQFF. This chain uses TRBV5-6 with TRBJ2-1; D could derive from TRBD1 or TRBD2 (5 bases each). This CDR3 spans 13 amino acids. The V gene's germline CDR1 is SGHDT and CDR2 YYEEEE. Trimming removed 3 bases from V and 6 bases from J, with 10 bases in between.

In its sample, this clonotype was seen a few times. The V and J genes are TRBV7-9 and TRBJ2-6, with D perhaps matching TRBD2 (6 bases). The CDR3 totals 15 residues. CDR1 and CDR2 from the germline V gene are SEHNR and FQNEAQ (reference sequence). The germline V and J ends were trimmed by 2 bases and 2 bases, with 7 bases remaining between them. This chain's CDR3 is CASSLQRAGANVLTF. CDR3 coding DNA: TGTGCCAGCAGCTTACAGCGGGCTGGGGCCAACGTCCTGACTTTC. Combining the CDR3 with reference TRBV7-9 and TRBJ2-6 gives the whole variable domain DTGVSQNPRHKITKRGQNVTFRCDPISEHNRLYWYRQTLGQGPEFLTYFQNEAQLEKSRLLSDRFSAERPKGSFSTLEIQRTEQGDSAMYLCASSLQRAGANVLTFGAGSRLTVL.

This clonotype was counted many times. The genes are TRBV4-1 and TRBJ2-3, with 7 bases identical to TRBD2. Looked up from germline, CDR1 is MGHRA and CDR2 is YSYEKL. With 4 bases clipped from V and 8 bases from J, the junction kept 6 bases outside the gene matches. The CDR3 is made up of 13 amino acids. DNA of the CDR3: TGCGCCAGCAGCCTCGGGACTATTGGTACGCAGTATTTT. This codes for CASSLGTIGTQYF.

This clonotype occurred many times. This chain joins TRBV20-1 and TRBJ2-3; D ambiguous. Trimming took off 4 bases at V and 1 base at J, with 15 bases between the two ends. This CDR3 has 15 residues. Looked up from germline, CDR1 is DFQATT and CDR2 is SNEGSKA (reference sequence). The CDR3 bases are TGCAGTGCTACGACGCCGCCTGGAGGCACAGATACGCAGTATTTT. It encodes CSATTPPGGTDTQYF.

This clonotype was recorded at least ten times. The J gene is TRBJ1-6, the V gene TRBV12-3 or TRBV12-4; no clear D. V was clipped by 3 bases and J by 6 bases, with 9 bases between them. The CDR3 runs to 14 residues. CDR3 residues: CASSLGSPNSPLHF. The CDR3 DNA sequence: TGTGCCAGCAGTTTGGGTAGCCCTAATTCACCCCTCCACTTT.

The chain is built from TRBV7-9 and TRBJ2-5; D gene ambiguous. Germline CDR1 and CDR2: SEHNR and FQNEAQ (reference sequence). The CDR3 runs to 11 residues. V lost 7 bases and J 5 bases, leaving 8 bases between the germline ends. The CDR3 spells CASNAGETQYF. CDR3 DNA: TGTGCCAGCAATGCCGGGGAGACCCAGTACTTC.

This clonotype has ten or more counts. The chain links TRBV11-2 to TRBJ1-5, with a tentative D call TRBD1 (6 bases). Germline CDR1 and CDR2: SGHAT and FQNNGV. The germline V and J ends were trimmed by 4 bases and 6 bases, with 19 bases remaining between them. The CDR3 runs to 16 residues. The DNA of the CDR3 is TGTGCCAGCAGCTCCACCCGCGGGGGCGTAGGTCAGCCCCAGCATTTT. The encoded protein is CASSSTRGGVGQPQHF.

A few counts support this clonotype. The CDR3 nucleotides are TGCGCCAGCAGCCCGAGGGGGGATATCTACGAGCAGTACTTC. This sequence encodes CASSPRGDIYEQYF. The V gene is TRBV5-1, the J gene TRBJ2-7; D may correspond to TRBD1 or TRBD2 (6 bases each). V lost 4 bases, J lost 3 bases, and 14 bases lay in between. The CDR3 has 14 residues. CDR1 SGHRS and CDR2 YFSETQ come from the germline V gene.

The rearrangement uses TRBV18 and TRBJ1-5; the D is unclear. CDR1 is KGHSH, CDR2 LQKENI, per germline. Between the trimmed V and J ends, which lost 0 bases and 3 bases, there was a span of 9 bases. This CDR3 has 15 residues. Here the CDR3 reads CASSPPGLINQPQHF. The CDR3 coding sequence is TGTGCCAGCTCACCACCGGGCCTGATCAATCAGCCCCAGCATTTT.